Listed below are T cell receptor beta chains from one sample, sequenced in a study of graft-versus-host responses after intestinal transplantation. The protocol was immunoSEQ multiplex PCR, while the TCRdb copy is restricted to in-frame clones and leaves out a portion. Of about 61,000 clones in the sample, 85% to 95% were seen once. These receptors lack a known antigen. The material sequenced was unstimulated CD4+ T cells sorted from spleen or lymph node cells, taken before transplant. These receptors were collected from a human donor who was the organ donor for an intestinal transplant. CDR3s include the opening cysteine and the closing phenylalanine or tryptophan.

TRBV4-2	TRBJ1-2	CASSHPDRVNYGYTF
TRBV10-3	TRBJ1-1	CAISAGRYTEAFF
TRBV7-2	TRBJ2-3	CASSPSWASTDTQYF
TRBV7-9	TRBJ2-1	CASSSRQGIYNEQFF
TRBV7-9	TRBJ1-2	CASSLGDRGGYGYTF
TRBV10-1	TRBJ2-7	CAITPLLAGGSYEQYF
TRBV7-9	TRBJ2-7	CASSPPGQASSYEQYF
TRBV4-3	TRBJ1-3	CASSQKDRAGNTIYF
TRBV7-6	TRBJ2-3	CASSLGVLAGGHTDTQYF
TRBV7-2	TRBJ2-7	CASRPGNSYEQYF
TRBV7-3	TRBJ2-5	CASSLRPQGSGETQYF
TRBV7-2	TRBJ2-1	CASSLDGGGAREQFF
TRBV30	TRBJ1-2	CAWSVQRGLGNYGYTF
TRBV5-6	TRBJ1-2	CASSLLTNYGYTF
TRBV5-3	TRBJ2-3	CARSRTSGGTDTQYF
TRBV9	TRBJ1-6	CASSVGPSSYNSPLHF
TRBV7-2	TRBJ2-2	CASRERGPTGELFF
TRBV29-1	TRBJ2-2	CSVDVGRTGELFF
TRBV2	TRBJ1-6	CASRGRVNNSPLHF
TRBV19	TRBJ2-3	CASSHPGVSTDTQYF
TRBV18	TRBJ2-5	CASSPGGVQETQYF
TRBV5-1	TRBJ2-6	CASSLGPTGGSGANVLTF
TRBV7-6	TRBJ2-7	CASSRTRTGYEQYF
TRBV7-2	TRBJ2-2	CASSLLGVLSGELFF
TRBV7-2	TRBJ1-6	CASSFPRTGGNSPLHF
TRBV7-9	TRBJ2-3	CASRSTASTDTQYF
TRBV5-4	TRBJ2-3	CASSWKTGFTDTQYF
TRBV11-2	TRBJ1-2	CASSSLRGPGGYTF
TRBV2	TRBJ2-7	CASSASSYEQYF
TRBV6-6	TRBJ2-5	CASSYSETQYF
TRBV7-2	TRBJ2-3	CASRPPSGGRADTQYF
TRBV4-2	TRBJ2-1	CASSQDGREQFF
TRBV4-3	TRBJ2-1	CASSQDGSGVTYNEQFF
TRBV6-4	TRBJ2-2	CASSERVTGELFF
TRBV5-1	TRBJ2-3	CASSFKVGANTDTQYF
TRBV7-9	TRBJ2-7	CASSLEGVITGHSYEQYF
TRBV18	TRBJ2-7	CASSSGTGMAYEQYF
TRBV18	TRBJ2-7	CASSSETDFYEQYF
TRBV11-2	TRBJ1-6	CASGTGTGVSSPLHF
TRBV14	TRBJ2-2	CASSYRDFPNGELFF
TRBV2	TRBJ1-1	CASNTGKPNPFPAFF
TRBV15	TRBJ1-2	CATSRDRIWDGYTF
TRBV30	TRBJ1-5	CAWTDRNQPQHF
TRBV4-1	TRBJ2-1	CASSQEGALSYNEQFF
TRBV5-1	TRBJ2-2	CASSLRGGANTGELFF
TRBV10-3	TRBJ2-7	CAISGGAPYEQYF
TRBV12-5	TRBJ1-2	CASGLVLGVRVPYGYTF
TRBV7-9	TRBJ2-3	CASSLGVRDRGIDTQYF
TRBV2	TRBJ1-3	CASRGAWGNTIYF
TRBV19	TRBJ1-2	CATLLTGGVNYGHTF
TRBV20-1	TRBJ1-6	CSAIWNSPLHF
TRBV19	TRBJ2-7	CASPPPRGTYEQYF
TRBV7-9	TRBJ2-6	CASSLESRSGANVLTF
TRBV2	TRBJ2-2	CASKTGYTGELFF
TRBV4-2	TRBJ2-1	CASSQERPQAGGINEQFF
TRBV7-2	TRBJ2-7	CASSLWGQTSYEQYF
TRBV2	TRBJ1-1	CASRTNGGGTEAFF
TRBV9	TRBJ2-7	CASIKRQSHEQYF
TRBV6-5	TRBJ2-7	CASRWTAGDEQYF
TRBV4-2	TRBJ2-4	CASSQDYQGRNIQYF